The clone carrying this T cell receptor beta chain was detected only once. Its antigen is unidentified. This record belongs to a study of OX40 agonist ivuxolimab in advanced cancers. Study-wide context: Dosing consisted of intravenous ivuxolimab at 0.01 to 10 mg/kg every 2 weeks. Overall study results and limits: The study observed clonal expansion of CD4+ and CD8+ blood T cells by week 6 at 0.1 to 3.0 mg/kg.

Sequenced by immunoSEQ multiplex PCR; TCRdb stores in-frame clones only, minus some. The sample shows some 43,000 clones, more than 75% of them seen only once. Germline V lookup: CDR1 SGHDT, CDR2 YYEEEE. The CDR3 is 14 residues long. V shed 3 bases and J 6 bases; nucleotides not matched to a gene: 5. The chain uses TRBV5-6 and TRBJ2-7; 11 nucleotides line up with TRBD1. The source of this sequence is an adult with an advanced solid tumor such as melanoma, head and neck, liver or kidney cancer. The sequencing used CD4+ or CD8+ T cells sorted from blood, collected in a trial of the OX40 agonist ivuxolimab. CDR3 amino acids: CASSWGTGGFEQYF. The CDR3 DNA follows: TGTGCCAGCAGCTGGGGGACAGGGGGTTTCGAGCAGTACTTC.